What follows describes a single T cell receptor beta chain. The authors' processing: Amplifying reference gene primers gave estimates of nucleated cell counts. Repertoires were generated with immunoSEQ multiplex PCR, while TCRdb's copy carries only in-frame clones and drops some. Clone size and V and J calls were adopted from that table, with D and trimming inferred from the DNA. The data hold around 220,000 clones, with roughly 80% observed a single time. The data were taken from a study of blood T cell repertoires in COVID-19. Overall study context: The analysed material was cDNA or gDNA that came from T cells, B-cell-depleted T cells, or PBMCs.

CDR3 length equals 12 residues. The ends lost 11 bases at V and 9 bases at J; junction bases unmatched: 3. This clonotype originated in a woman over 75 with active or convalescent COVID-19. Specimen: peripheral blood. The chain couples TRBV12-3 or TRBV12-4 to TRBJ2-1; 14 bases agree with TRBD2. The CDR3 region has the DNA TGTGCCGGGGGGACTAGCGGGGGTGAGCAGTTCTTC. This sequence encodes CAGGTSGGEQFF.